This passage covers 27 T cell receptor beta chains from one sample sequenced in a study of graft-versus-host responses after intestinal transplantation. Clones were read by immunoSEQ multiplex PCR, and TCRdb kept only the in-frame ones, dropping some. The profile shows some 100,000 clones, about 90% of them singletons. No antigen is known for these receptors. The sample in question was unstimulated CD4+ T cells sorted from spleen or lymph node cells, obtained before transplant. The receptors were sampled from a human donor who was the organ donor for an intestinal transplant.

For the CDR3, the DNA is TGTGCCAGCAGCGTATCTACTGGGAACACTGAAGCTTTCTTT. Amino acids: CASSVSTGNTEAFF. The V gene is TRBV9, the J gene TRBJ1-1, with no clear D. CDR1 is SGDLS, CDR2 YYNGEE, per germline. The CDR3 consists of 14 residues. The V gene lost 1 base and the J gene lost 1 base, with 8 bases spanning the gap.

The chain carries TRBV9 and TRBJ2-1, with D maybe TRBD2 (6 bases). Between the trimmed V and J ends, which lost 3 bases and 7 bases, there was a span of 14 bases. This CDR3 spans 14 amino acids. CDR1 is SGDLS, CDR2 YYNGEE, per germline. DNA for the CDR3: TGTGCCAGCAGCGCCCGGACTACCCTGAATGAGCAGTTCTTC. Translated: CASSARTTLNEQFF. The whole variable domain, filled in from reference TRBV9 and TRBJ2-1, reads DSGVTQTPKHLITATGQRVTLRCSPRSGDLSVYWYQQSLDQGLQFLIQYYNGEERAKGNILERFSAQQFPDLHSELNLSSLELGDSALYFCASSARTTLNEQFFGPGTRLTVL.

This chain connects TRBV27 to TRBJ2-2, with D tentatively TRBD2 (5 bases). V was trimmed by 3 bases and J by 0 bases, leaving 8 bases between them. Germline CDR1 reads MNHEY; CDR2 reads SMNVEV (reference sequence). CDR3 length: 15 residues. The CDR3: CASSFGVTNTGELFF. CDR3 DNA sequence: TGTGCCAGCAGTTTCGGGGTAACGAACACCGGGGAGCTGTTTTTT.

As to this clone: One junction end disagrees with the germline gene, perhaps due to a read error. The V and J genes are TRBV6-6 and TRBJ2-5, with TRBD1 as a possible D gene (6 bases). Germline loops: CDR1 MNHNY, CDR2 SVGAGI (reference sequence). This CDR3 has 15 amino acids. Written as DNA, the CDR3 is TGTGCCGGCAGTTGGTCCAGGGGCAACCAAGAGACCCAGTACTTC. Protein sequence: CAGSWSRGNQETQYF.

This clone was counted only a few times. This chain joins TRBV5-4 and TRBJ1-2; a weak D match, TRBD1 (5 bases). The CDR3 is 15 residues long. The germline V gene has CDR1 SGHNT and CDR2 YYREEE (reference sequence). V was cut by 0 bases and J by 3 bases, with 12 bases left in between. The CDR3 protein is CASSLEPGLYYGYTF. In DNA, the CDR3 is TGTGCCAGCAGCTTGGAGCCAGGGCTCTACTATGGCTACACCTTC.

The chain recombines TRBV19 with TRBJ1-5; possible D gene TRBD1, 5 bases. The germline CDR1 and CDR2 sequences are LNHDA and SQIVND (reference sequence). V shed 3 bases and J shed 2 bases, with 8 bases lying between them. The CDR3 extends over 14 amino acids. The CDR3 here is CASSILQGNQPQHF. CDR3 in DNA: TGTGCCAGTAGTATTCTACAGGGCAATCAGCCCCAGCATTTT.

The chain has TRBV4-1 and TRBJ1-6, with 9 bases matching TRBD1. The CDR3 length is 16 residues. The germline gives CDR1 MGHRA, CDR2 YSYEKL. The J segment lost 5 bases and the V segment lost 4 bases, leaving 6 bases of the junction unmatched. CDR3 bases: TGCGCCAGCAGCCGTACAGGGGGCGTGAATAATTCACCCCTCCACTTT. Protein sequence: CASSRTGGVNNSPLHF.

The chain employs TRBV7-8 and TRBJ1-6; D is unresolved. Germline V gene sequence: CDR1 SGHVS, CDR2 FQNEAQ. V lost 1 base and J lost 5, with 24 bases in between. The CDR3 contains 20 residues. The CDR3 DNA is TGTGCCAGCAGCTTAGTTCAGAATTGGAGACAAAAGGTCGATAATTCACCCCTCCACTTT. Translation: CASSLVQNWRQKVDNSPLHF.

The genes are TRBV15 and TRBJ2-7; D gene uncertain. V was clipped by 1 base and J by 3 bases, with 7 bases between them. CDR1 is LNHNV, CDR2 YYDKDF, per germline (reference sequence). This CDR3 region has 13 residues. This CDR3 reads CATSRGLHYEQYF. The CDR3 DNA reads as TGTGCCACCAGCAGAGGACTGCACTACGAGCAGTACTTC.

This clone was seen a few times. The chain carries TRBV19 and TRBJ1-6, with 7 bases lining up with TRBD1. V dropped 7 bases and J dropped 7; count of bases not matched to a gene: 13. CDR1 LNHDA and CDR2 SQIVND come from the germline V gene (reference sequence). This CDR3 has 16 residues. The CDR3 region is CASTLTGVRRNSPLHF. CDR3 DNA: TGTGCCAGTACCCTAACAGGGGTGCGTAGGAATTCACCCCTCCACTTT.

The V call is TRBV30, the J call TRBJ1-2; D not certain. CDR3 length equals 14 residues. Germline V gene lookup returns CDR1 GTSNPN and CDR2 SVGIG (reference sequence). V shed 0 bases and J shed 3 bases, with 11 bases lying between them. CDR3 in DNA: TGTGCCTGGAGTGTACAGAGGCCCTACTATGGCTACACCTTC. This gives the protein CAWSVQRPYYGYTF.

The chain is built from TRBV5-4 and TRBJ2-7; 7 bases map to TRBD2. Losses at the gene ends were 0 bases for V and 3 bases for J; bases not matched to a gene: 9. This CDR3 region has 16 residues. Per germline, CDR1 SGHNT and CDR2 YYREEE (reference sequence). The CDR3 region is CASSLASASGRYEQYF. The CDR3, as DNA: TGTGCCAGCAGCTTGGCGTCGGCTAGCGGACGCTACGAGCAGTACTTC.

This chain joins TRBV6-1 and TRBJ1-2; a possible D gene is TRBD1 (5 bases). The V end was cut by 3 bases, the J end by 0 bases, with 11 bases between. The CDR3 sequence is 15 residues long. CDR1 is MNHNS and CDR2 is SASEGT in the germline V gene. DNA for the CDR3: TGTGCCAGCAGTGAGGGGCTTGTTCCTAACTATGGCTACACCTTC. Residues: CASSEGLVPNYGYTF.

V gene TRBV2 combines with J gene TRBJ1-2, with 9 bases fitting TRBD1. The CDR3 sequence is 15 residues long. After removal of 6 bases from V and 4 bases from J, the junction contained 9 bases not matched to a gene. Germline V gene lookup returns CDR1 SNHLY and CDR2 FYNNEI. CDR3 DNA sequence: TGTGCCAGCAGGGGGCGACAGGGGGTTTTCTATGGCTACACCTTC. Residues: CASRGRQGVFYGYTF.

The genes are TRBV5-4 and TRBJ1-1, with a tentative D call TRBD1 (5 bases). The germline V gene has CDR1 SGHNT and CDR2 YYREEE (reference sequence). V shed 6 bases and J shed 4 bases, with 13 bases lying between them. The CDR3 contains 13 residues. In DNA, the CDR3 is TGTGCCAGCACCCTCATCGGGGGCACTGAAGCTTTCTTT. Its translation: CASTLIGGTEAFF.

V and J are TRBV18 and TRBJ1-1; 8 bases fit TRBD1. The CDR3 sequence is 14 residues long. Unmatched junction bases numbered 3, after V lost 5 bases and J lost 1 base. The V gene's germline CDR1 is KGHSH and CDR2 LQKENI. In nucleotides, the CDR3 is TGTGCCAGCTCAGCTCAGGGGGCGAACACTGAAGCTTTCTTT. Translated: CASSAQGANTEAFF.

The rearrangement uses TRBV4-1 and TRBJ2-4; no reliable D call. Germline loops: CDR1 MGHRA, CDR2 YSYEKL. The CDR3 is made up of 16 amino acids. Trimming pared 3 bases from V and 0 bases from J, leaving 12 bases between. In DNA, the CDR3 is TGCGCCAGCAGCCAGGGCCGACCCTTAGCCAAAAACATTCAGTACTTC. Translation gives CASSQGRPLAKNIQYF.

This clone occurred once. The rearrangement joins TRBV6-4 to TRBJ1-2; TRBD1 matches at 12 bases. The CDR3 is 16 amino acids. V lost 0 bases to trimming and J lost 7 bases; unmatched junction nucleotides: 6. Germline V gives CDR1 MRHNA, CDR2 SNTAGT. The CDR3 DNA sequence: TGTGCCAGCAGTGACTCGGCGGGACAGGGGGCGGGTGGCTACACCTTC. Encoded protein: CASSDSAGQGAGGYTF.

V gene TRBV6-1 combines with J gene TRBJ1-3, with D possibly TRBD1 on 6 matching bases. The V gene lost 11 bases and the J gene lost 3 bases, with 11 bases spanning the gap. The CDR3 runs to 12 residues. Germline CDR1 and CDR2: MNHNS and SASEGT. The CDR3 reads CAVGAGGNTIYF. CDR3 coding DNA: TGTGCCGTGGGGGCGGGTGGAAACACCATATATTTT.

The chain combines TRBV19 with TRBJ1-5, with D possibly being TRBD1 (6 bases). Germline loops: CDR1 LNHDA, CDR2 SQIVND (reference sequence). The CDR3 contains 14 residues. V was pared by 7 bases and J by 6 bases, with 16 bases between. DNA for the CDR3: TGTGCCAGTACTTTTGGGGGCGCGGGTCAGCCCCAGCATTTT. Translation gives CASTFGGAGQPQHF.

This clone has a handful of counts. This sequence joins TRBV15 and TRBJ1-5; 11 nucleotides line up with TRBD1. This CDR3 has 16 amino acids. V shed 2 bases, J shed 5 bases, and the junction held 5 bases outside the gene matches. Germline V gene lookup returns CDR1 LNHNV and CDR2 YYDKDF (reference sequence). The CDR3, as DNA: TGTGCCACCAGCAGATTGGACAGGGGGCCTGATCAGCCCCAGCATTTT. Its protein product is CATSRLDRGPDQPQHF. Full variable domain (missing parts from reference TRBV15 and TRBJ1-5): DAMVIQNPRYQVTQFGKPVTLSCSQTLNHNVMYWYQQKSSQAPKLLFHYYDKDFNNEADTPDNFQSRRPNTSFCFLDIRSPGLGDTAMYLCATSRLDRGPDQPQHFGDGTRLSIL.

The chain links TRBV9 to TRBJ1-1; D not resolved. V lost 0 bases and J lost 4, with 13 bases in between. CDR3 length: 15 residues. Germline values: CDR1 SGDLS, CDR2 YYNGEE. Here the CDR3 DNA reads TGTGCCAGCAGCGTAGGTCCCGTGGCTGGCACTGAAGCTTTCTTT. Encoded protein: CASSVGPVAGTEAFF.

This chain uses TRBV30 with TRBJ2-2, with D perhaps TRBD2 (5 bases). The V end lost 1 base, the J end lost 6 bases, and 12 bases lay between the germline ends. Per the germline V gene, CDR1 is GTSNPN and CDR2 is SVGIG (reference sequence). This CDR3 is 14 amino acids long. CDR3 DNA sequence: TGTGCCTGGAGTGAAACGATCGGGGCCGGGGAGCTGTTTTTT. Residues: CAWSETIGAGELFF.

The CDR3 region has the DNA TGTGCCAGCAGCGCAGCGGGGGGGCCCTCCTACAATGAGCAGTTCTTC. It codes for CASSAAGGPSYNEQFF. This chain joins TRBV2 and TRBJ2-1, with TRBD2 matching over 10 bases. V was clipped by 6 bases and J by 0 bases; unmatched bases: 5. Germline values: CDR1 SNHLY, CDR2 FYNNEI. CDR3 length: 16 residues.

The chain recombines TRBV18 with TRBJ1-4; D remains unclear. V was clipped by 4 bases and J by 7 bases, with 10 bases between them. The V gene's germline CDR1 is KGHSH and CDR2 LQKENI. The CDR3 runs 13 residues. CDR3 bases: TGTGCCAGCTCACGAGGACGGATTGAAAAACTGTTTTTT. It yields the protein CASSRGRIEKLFF.

The chain employs TRBV20-1 and TRBJ1-1; no reliable D call. Germline loops: CDR1 DFQATT, CDR2 SNEGSKA (reference sequence). CDR3 length: 10 residues. V was shortened by 6 bases and J by 5 bases, with 7 bases between the two germline ends. CDR3 protein: CSADGTEAFF. The CDR3 DNA reads TGCAGTGCAGACGGAACTGAAGCTTTCTTT.

The chain couples TRBV29-1 to TRBJ2-2, with 8 bases matching TRBD1. Per germline, CDR1 SQVTM and CDR2 ANQGSEA. This CDR3 is 16 amino acids long. Trimming removed 6 bases from V and 5 bases from J; junction bases left unmatched: 14. In DNA form, the CDR3 reads TGCAGCGTATTAAACAGGGGGTCGAGTAGGACCGGGGAGCTGTTTTTT. Its translation is CSVLNRGSSRTGELFF.